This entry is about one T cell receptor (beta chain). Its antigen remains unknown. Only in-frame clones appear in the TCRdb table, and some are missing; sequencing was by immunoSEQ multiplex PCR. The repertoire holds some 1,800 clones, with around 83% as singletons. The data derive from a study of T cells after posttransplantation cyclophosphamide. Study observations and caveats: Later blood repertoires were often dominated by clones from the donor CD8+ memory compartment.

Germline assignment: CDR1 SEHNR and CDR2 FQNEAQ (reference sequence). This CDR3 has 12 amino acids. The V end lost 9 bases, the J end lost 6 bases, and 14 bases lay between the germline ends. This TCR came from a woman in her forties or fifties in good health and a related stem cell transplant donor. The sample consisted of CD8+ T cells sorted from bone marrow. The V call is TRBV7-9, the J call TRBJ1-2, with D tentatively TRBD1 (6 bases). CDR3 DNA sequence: TGTGCCAGTGGGGGCCAGGGTGATGGCTACACCTTC. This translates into CASGGQGDGYTF.